This T cell receptor (beta chain) was recorded in a study of T-cell reconstitution after alpha-beta-depleted transplantation in children. Whole-study results and caveats: After transplant, at about two months, alpha-beta T cells were reportedly derived from several hundred expanded graft clones. Newly produced T cells mostly provided counts and TCRbeta diversity after one year, as hyperexpanded clones declined.

This clonotype was detected ten times or more. The antigen remains unidentified. It was with unique molecular identifiers that the TCRbeta library was prepared. TCRdb passed the PCR reads through MiXCR, listing each CDR3 protein once. The profile shows 600,000 or so distinct CDR3 sequences, roughly 23% of them singletons. CDR3 size: 13 residues. With 3 bases removed from V and 7 bases from J, the gap between germline ends came to 10 bases. From germline, CDR1 is MNHEY and CDR2 SMNVEV (reference sequence). V gene TRBV27 combines with J gene TRBJ1-5; D possibly corresponds to TRBD1 (6 bases). This specimen consisted of PBMCs, mostly from graft donor cells, obtained 360 days after TCRalphabeta/CD19-depleted stem cell transplant. This receptor was taken from a boy under two years old who had a stem cell transplant for acute myeloid leukemia, so the T cells may come from the graft donor. Here the CDR3 reads CASSFSGTQPQHF. In DNA, the CDR3 is TGTGCCAGCAGTTTTTCGGGGACACAGCCCCAGCATTTT.